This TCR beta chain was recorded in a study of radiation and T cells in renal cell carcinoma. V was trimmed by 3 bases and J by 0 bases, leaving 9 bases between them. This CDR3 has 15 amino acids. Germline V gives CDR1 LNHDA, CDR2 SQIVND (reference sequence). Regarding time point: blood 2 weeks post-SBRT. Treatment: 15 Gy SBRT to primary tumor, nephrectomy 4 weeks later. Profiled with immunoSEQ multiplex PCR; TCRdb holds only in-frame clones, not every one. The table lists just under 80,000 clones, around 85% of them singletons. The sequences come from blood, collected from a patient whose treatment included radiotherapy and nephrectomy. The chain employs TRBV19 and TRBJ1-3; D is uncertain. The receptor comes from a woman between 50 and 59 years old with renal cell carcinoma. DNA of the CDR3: TGTGCCAGTAGTATTGGTAGGAACTCTGGAAACACCATATATTTT. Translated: CASSIGRNSGNTIYF.